This T cell receptor beta chain emerged from a study of molecular identifiers for immune sequencing clone quantification. This clonotype was seen a handful of times. Using its own MiXCR run on the PCR reads, TCRdb lists one record per CDR3 protein. The sample has approximately 670,000 distinct CDR3 sequences, about 20% seen once. The V segment lost 4 bases and the J segment 5 bases; nucleotides outside the gene matches: 9. The CDR3 totals 16 residues. Per germline, CDR1 MDHEN and CDR2 SYDVKM. The clonotype comes from a human donor in good health. Some libraries in this study had Jurkat cell RNA spiked in. The sequenced material came from naive CD8+ T cells from blood, with Jurkat cell RNA spiked in. Documented subset: FACS-sorted CD8+CD4-CCR7+CD45RA+ naive T cells. The chain employs TRBV28 and TRBJ2-2; 8 positions agree with TRBD2. CDR3 loop: CASSSDGRAGTGELFF. CDR3 nucleotide sequence: TGTGCCAGCAGTTCGGACGGGAGGGCCGGAACCGGGGAGCTGTTTTTT.